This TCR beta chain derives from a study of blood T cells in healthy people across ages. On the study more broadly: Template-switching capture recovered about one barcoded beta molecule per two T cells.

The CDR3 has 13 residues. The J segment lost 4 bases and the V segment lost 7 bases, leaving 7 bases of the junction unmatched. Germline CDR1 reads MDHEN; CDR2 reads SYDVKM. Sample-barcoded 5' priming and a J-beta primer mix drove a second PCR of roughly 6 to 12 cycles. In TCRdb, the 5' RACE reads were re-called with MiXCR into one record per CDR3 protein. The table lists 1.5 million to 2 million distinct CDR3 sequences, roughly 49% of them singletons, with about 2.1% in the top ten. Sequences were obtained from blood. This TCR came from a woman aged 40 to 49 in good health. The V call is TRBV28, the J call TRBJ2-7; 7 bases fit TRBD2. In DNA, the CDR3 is TGTGCCAGCACAACTAGGGAGGGATACGAGCAGTACTTC. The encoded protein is CASTTREGYEQYF.